What follows describes a single T cell receptor (beta chain). The antigen remains unidentified. These data originate in a study of graft-versus-host responses after intestinal transplantation. Across the study: The recipients all started with anti-thymocyte globulin induction and then took tacrolimus and steroids for 3 to 4 years. Notes on the study in general: Allografts carried high graft-versus-host to host-versus-graft clonal ratios in patients having graft-donor T cell macrochimerism.

The method was immunoSEQ multiplex PCR; TCRdb's version includes in-frame clones alone and lacks a portion of them. The profile covers almost 30,000 clones, with about three quarters appearing a single time and roughly 3% taken by the ten largest. Researchers processed graft tissue to release intraepithelial and lamina propria lymphocytes. Germline CDR1 and CDR2: SEHNR and FQNEAQ (reference sequence). This CDR3 has 16 residues. The V gene lost 5 bases and the J gene lost 4 bases, with 20 bases spanning the gap. The sample was ileum tissue, taken 98 days after intestinal transplantation. The TCR was taken from a human patient who received an intestinal transplant, so some T cells may come from the graft donor. The chain employs TRBV7-9 and TRBJ2-5; D might be TRBD1 or TRBD2, each matching 6 bases. CDR3: CASSPTGNRDSETQYF. In DNA, the CDR3 is TGTGCCAGCAGCCCTACGGGGAACAGGGACTCAGAGACCCAGTACTTC.